The 17 T cell receptor beta chains presented below share a single source sample, sequenced in a study of T cell repertoires in cytomegalovirus infection. No antigen has been identified for these receptors. MiXCR was run by TCRdb on the reads, yielding one entry per CDR3 protein. This sample has approximately 270,000 distinct CDR3 sequences, with about 20% found just once. Sequences were derived from cultured PBMCs, sampled from culture after CMV antigen stimulation. The receptors here all came from a human donor in good health (CMV status not recorded). Some clones in this sample may be carry-over from other donors' samples.

The sample holds a few counts of this clonotype. V and J are TRBV7-8 and TRBJ2-3; 8 bases fit TRBD2. Germline CDR1 SGHVS, CDR2 FQNEAQ. V dropped 1 base and J dropped 8; count of bases not matched to a gene: 5. This CDR3 has 14 amino acids. CDR3 coding DNA: TGTGCCAGCAGCTTAGGAGGGACTAGTGGTACGCAGTATTTT. Its translation is CASSLGGTSGTQYF.

This clonotype was seen ten or more times. The chain couples TRBV7-2 to TRBJ2-5; 8 bases are shared with TRBD2. This CDR3 is 15 amino acids long. V lost 4 bases, J lost 5 bases, and 9 bases stayed unmatched. In germline, CDR1 is SGHTA, CDR2 FQGNSA. The CDR3 protein is CASSSWTSLGETQYF. CDR3 nucleotides: TGTGCCAGCAGCTCCTGGACTAGCTTAGGGGAGACCCAGTACTTC.

The sample holds a few counts of this clonotype. The gene calls are TRBV18 and TRBJ1-3, with D tentatively TRBD1 (6 bases). Germline V gene data show CDR1 as KGHSH and CDR2 as LQKENI. This CDR3 contains 13 residues. Trimming removed 8 bases from V and 10 bases from J, with 18 bases in between. The CDR3 sequence: CASTLWTASTIYF. DNA for the CDR3: TGTGCCAGCACCCTATGGACAGCTTCGACCATATATTTT.

The chain links TRBV6-5 to TRBJ1-1; weak D call: TRBD1 (6 bases). V lost 3 bases to trimming and J lost 5 bases, with 19 bases between them. This CDR3 has 16 residues. Germline V gene data show CDR1 as MNHEY and CDR2 as SVGAGI. The CDR3 nucleotides are TGTGCCAGCAGTTATGGGGGGCTAAAAACAAGGACTGAAGCTTTCTTT. Amino acid sequence: CASSYGGLKTRTEAFF.

This clonotype was found a few times. The genes are TRBV3-1 and TRBJ1-1; D not certain. The CDR3 has 13 residues. V lost 0 bases, J lost 10 bases, and 12 bases lay in between. CDR1 and CDR2 from the germline V gene are LGHDT and YNNKEL (reference sequence). The CDR3: CASSQDGRAAAFF. The CDR3 coding sequence is TGTGCCAGCAGCCAAGACGGGAGGGCCGCAGCTTTCTTT.

The chain has TRBV7-3 and TRBJ2-7; a weak D match, TRBD2 (6 bases). Per germline, CDR1 SGHTA and CDR2 FQGTGA. The CDR3 runs to 15 residues. V lost 2 bases and J lost 8, with 19 bases in between. In DNA, the CDR3 is TGTGCCAGCAGCTTAGTACCGGGAGATTGGAGTCAGCAGTACTTC. This translates into CASSLVPGDWSQQYF.

In its sample, this clonotype was seen a few times. The CDR3 region is CASSTTQLADTQYF. Here the CDR3 DNA reads TGTGCCAGCAGCACCACTCAGCTCGCAGATACGCAGTATTTT. The chain links TRBV11-2 to TRBJ2-3; D unclear. Per the germline V gene, CDR1 is SGHAT and CDR2 is FQNNGV. The CDR3 is 14 amino acids. The germline V and J ends were trimmed by 5 bases and 4 bases, with 13 bases remaining between them.

This clonotype showed up just a few times. This chain uses TRBV5-1 with TRBJ2-7; D remains ambiguous. The CDR3 runs 15 residues. Trimming stripped 0 bases from V and 3 bases from J, with 13 bases between. CDR1 SGHRS and CDR2 YFSETQ come from the germline V gene. The CDR3 here is CASSLEGLGDYEQYF. CDR3 nucleotide sequence: TGCGCCAGCAGCTTGGAAGGTCTGGGTGACTACGAGCAGTACTTC.

This chain uses TRBV7-2 with TRBJ2-5, with D unresolved. In germline, CDR1 is SGHTA, CDR2 FQGNSA. V was shortened by 7 bases and J by 1 base, with 7 bases between the two germline ends. The CDR3 loop spans 12 amino acids. CDR3 sequence reads: CASTTGQETQYF. DNA for the CDR3: TGTGCCAGCACCACGGGCCAAGAGACCCAGTACTTC.

The table lists this clonotype with many counts. This chain joins TRBV7-9 and TRBJ1-4; TRBD1 matches at 9 bases. The V gene end was trimmed by 2 bases and the J gene end by 3 bases; junction bases not matched to a gene: 1. Germline CDR1 reads SEHNR; CDR2 reads FQNEAQ (reference sequence). This CDR3 spans 15 amino acids. The CDR3 sequence: CASSLRQGANEKLFF. For the CDR3, the DNA is TGTGCCAGCAGCTTACGACAGGGGGCTAATGAAAAACTGTTTTTT.

CDR3 residues: CASSLMAETQYF. CDR3 sequence (DNA): TGTGCCAGCAGCTTAATGGCCGAGACCCAGTACTTC. The chain couples TRBV7-9 to TRBJ2-5, with D unclear. CDR3 size: 12 residues. Trimming removed 2 bases from V and 5 bases from J, with 6 bases in between. CDR1 and CDR2 (germline): SEHNR, FQNEAQ (reference sequence).

This clonotype appeared many times. J is TRBJ2-7 and V is TRBV7-2; 7 bases match TRBD2. With V trimmed by 5 bases and J by 4 bases, 8 bases remained unmatched. CDR1 is SGHTA, CDR2 FQGNSA, per germline. The CDR3 consists of 14 residues. This CDR3 is CASSPGTKGYEQYF. For the CDR3, the DNA is TGTGCCAGCAGCCCCGGGACTAAAGGTTACGAGCAGTACTTC.

Points on this clonotype: At one end, the junction sequence differs from germline, possibly due to a read error. This chain uses TRBV18 with TRBJ2-1; D gene unclear. The CDR3 length is 12 residues. From germline, CDR1 is KGHSH and CDR2 LQKENI. The CDR3 bases are TGTGCCAGCTCACCACTTGGGGAATCTTCTGAATTC. This sequence encodes CASSPLGESSEF.

CDR3 coding DNA: TGTGCCAGCAGCTTAGCACAGGGGGCTTACTATGGCTACACCTTC. Translation: CASSLAQGAYYGYTF. V usage is TRBV7-2 and J usage is TRBJ1-2; 9 bases fit TRBD1. Germline V CDR1 and CDR2: SGHTA, FQGNSA. The CDR3 extends over 15 amino acids. Trimming at V came to 0 bases and at J to 3 bases, leaving 2 bases not matched to a gene.

Regarding this clonotype: One junction end does not reproduce the germline sequence, and a read error may be involved. The V and J genes are TRBV12-3 or TRBV12-4 and TRBJ2-1; D may correspond to TRBD1 or TRBD2 (5 bases each). CDR3 size: 10 residues. The CDR3 bases are TGTGCCAGCAGTGTCACCGGGACCGTCTTC. This encodes CASSVTGTVF.

V gene TRBV19 combines with J gene TRBJ2-5, with D unclear. Germline assignment: CDR1 LNHDA and CDR2 SQIVND (reference sequence). CDR3 length: 13 amino acids. V lost 5 bases and J 6 bases, leaving 13 bases between the germline ends. The CDR3 sequence is CASSRLGHKTQYF. DNA of the CDR3: TGTGCCAGTAGTCGACTGGGCCATAAGACCCAGTACTTC.

In this sample, this clonotype turned up a few times. The genes are TRBV12-3 or TRBV12-4 and TRBJ2-1; 7 bases are a match to TRBD2. V shed 6 bases and J 5 bases; nucleotides not matched to a gene: 7. This CDR3 is 14 amino acids long. CDR3 nucleotides: TGTGCCAGCAGACCCCAGCGGGGCGACAATGAGCAGTTCTTC. As protein: CASRPQRGDNEQFF.